This is a list of T cell receptor beta chains from one sample in a study of shared clonotypes between healthy human individuals. Assay: immunoSEQ multiplex PCR; the TCRdb copy retains only in-frame clones and omits some. Among 800,000 to 1,200,000 clones listed, approximately 80% were seen once. Material for sequencing was memory CD4+ T cells from PBMCs. These receptors all stem from a man aged 18-30 years in good health. Some clones in this sample may be carry-over from other donors' samples. CDR3s include the opening cysteine and the closing phenylalanine or tryptophan. D genes are given only for firm matches. Clone size is given for some rows only: seen once, a few or many times, or a class if the clone is expanded.

>.|.|TRBV6-1|TRBJ1-2
TGTGCCAGCAGTGAAGGACAGATCTATGGCTACACCTTC
CASSEGQIYGYTF
>.|TRBD2|TRBV7-9|TRBJ2-3
TGTGCCAGCAGCTTAGCGACTAGCGCAGATACGCAGTATTTT
CASSLATSADTQYF
>.|.|TRBV10-3|TRBJ1-1
TGTGCCATCAGGGTGAACACTGAAGCTTTCTTT
CAIRVNTEAFF
>few|TRBD1|TRBV2|TRBJ1-5
TGTGCCAGCAGTGGAGGGGCAGGGGGCTCTCAGCCCCAGCATTTT
CASSGGAGGSQPQHF
>.|TRBD1|TRBV28|TRBJ1-5
TGTGCCAGCAACCACCGGGACAGACACAATCAGCCCCAGCATTTT
CASNHRDRHNQPQHF
>.|.|TRBV5-1|TRBJ2-1
TGCGCCAGCAGCGCCGGAACCGGGTTTCGGACTGAGCAGTTCTTC
CASSAGTGFRTEQFF
>.|.|TRBV11-2|TRBJ2-1
TGTGCCAGCAGCCCTTTAGGCCGGGGGTGGAAGAATGAGCAGTTCTTC
CASSPLGRGWKNEQFF
>once|.|TRBV2|TRBJ2-3
TGTGCCAGCAGCCTCATGAGCCGGGGCACAGATACGCAGTATTTT
CASSLMSRGTDTQYF
>few|.|TRBV29-1|TRBJ1-1
TGCAGCGTTGGGTACAGGGCGAACACTGAAGCTTTCTTT
CSVGYRANTEAFF
>.|TRBD2|TRBV7-3|TRBJ2-1
TGTGCCAGCGGGCGGGGACTAGAGAATGAGCAGTTCTTC
CASGRGLENEQFF
>.|.|TRBV2|TRBJ1-3
TGTGCCAGCAGGCCAGGGCAGGGGCACCCGAGCTCTGGAAACACCATATATTTT
CASRPGQGHPSSGNTIYF
>.|TRBD2|TRBV5-1|TRBJ2-7
TGCGCCAGCAGCTTGGCAGGGACTAACTACGAGCAGTACTTC
CASSLAGTNYEQYF
>.|.|TRBV29-1|TRBJ2-7
TGCAGCGCCGGAGGGACCTACGAGCAGTACTTC
CSAGGTYEQYF
>.|TRBD2|TRBV4-1|TRBJ2-3
TGCGCCAGCAGCCAAGATCCAGGGATGGCGGGAGTGAGCACAGATACGCAGTATTTT
CASSQDPGMAGVSTDTQYF
>few|TRBD2|TRBV4-3|TRBJ2-7
TGCGCCAGCAGCCAAGACGTAGCGGGACTCTACGAGCAGTACTTC
CASSQDVAGLYEQYF
>once|TRBD1|TRBV7-2|TRBJ2-7
TGTGCCAGCAGCTTCGGACAGGGGGTCTACGAGCAGTACTTC
CASSFGQGVYEQYF
>.|.|TRBV7-2|TRBJ2-1
TGTGCCAGCAGCTCCCCCTTCAATGAGCAGTTCTTC
CASSSPFNEQFF
>.|.|TRBV7-9|TRBJ2-7
TGTGCCAGCAGCTCGCTTACCAAGGGACCGACTGTTATGGACTTC
CASSSLTKGPTVMDF
>.|.|TRBV13|TRBJ2-7
TGTGCCAGCAGCTTCGACAGGTTAAGCTCCTACGAGCAGTACTTC
CASSFDRLSSYEQYF
>.|.|TRBV27|TRBJ2-7
TGTGCCAGCAGTTTTGTCGCTAGTGCGAACTACGAGCAGTACTTC
CASSFVASANYEQYF
>.|.|TRBV30|TRBJ2-7
TGTGCCTGGAGTCACAGACAGGGGGCAGAAGTGGGGACTAGCGGACGCCTTTACGAGCAGTACTTC
CAWSHRQGAEVGTSGRLYEQYF
>.|.|TRBV9|TRBJ2-2
TGTGCCAGCAGTTTTGCACAGACCGGGGAGCTGTTTTTT
CASSFAQTGELFF
>.|TRBD2|TRBV28|TRBJ2-1
TGTGCCAGCAGTCTAGCGGGAGGGCGGTTCGGTGAGCAGTTCTTC
CASSLAGGRFGEQFF
>.|.|TRBV18|TRBJ2-1
TGTGCCAGCTCACCGGAGCGGAATGAGCAGTTCTTC
CASSPERNEQFF
>.|.|TRBV28|TRBJ2-7
TGTGCCACAGGGCACCAGGAGGGCTACGAGCAGTACTTC
CATGHQEGYEQYF
>.|.|TRBV5-1|TRBJ2-2
TGCGCCAGCAGCCAGCCCTTATTCAGCCTGAACACCGGGGAGCTGTTTTTT
CASSQPLFSLNTGELFF
>.|.|TRBV4-2|TRBJ2-4
TGTGCCAGCAGCCAAGATAGGACTGCTGATCAGTACTTC
CASSQDRTADQYF
>.|.|TRBV5-5|TRBJ1-1
TGTGCCAGCAGCTCCCCTGGAAGGGGAGACACTGAAGCTTTCTTT
CASSSPGRGDTEAFF
>.|TRBD1|TRBV15|TRBJ1-2
TGTGCCACCAGCAGAGAATACCCGGGACAGGACTTC
CATSREYPGQDF
>few|TRBD1|TRBV27|TRBJ1-1
TGTGCCAGCAGTGACAGGGGCGCCATGAACACTGAAGCTTTCTTT
CASSDRGAMNTEAFF
>.|TRBD1|TRBV28|TRBJ1-2
TGTGCCAGCAGGGGACAGGGGGCAGGTGGCTACACCTTC
CASRGQGAGGYTF
>.|.|TRBV4-2|TRBJ2-1
TGTGCCAGCAGCCAAGATCCCCCGGGAGCCTACAATGAGCAGTTCTTC
CASSQDPPGAYNEQFF
>few|.|TRBV5-1|TRBJ2-5
TGCGCCAGCAGCTCACAGGGGACTGGGGAGACCCAGTACTTC
CASSSQGTGETQYF
>.|.|TRBV14|TRBJ1-2
TGTGCCAGCAGCCTAGACGGCGGCTATGGCTACACCTTC
CASSLDGGYGYTF
>.|.|TRBV30|TRBJ1-1
TGTGCCTGGGACAGTGTGAACACTGAAGCTTTCTTT
CAWDSVNTEAFF
>.|TRBD1|TRBV6-6|TRBJ1-1
TGTGCCAGCAGGGACAGGGGGGATAACACTGAAGCTTTCTTT
CASRDRGDNTEAFF
>few|.|TRBV11-3|TRBJ2-2
TGTGCCAGCAGCTTGCTCTCGGGTTCAGGGGAGCTGTTTTTT
CASSLLSGSGELFF
>.|.|TRBV5-4|TRBJ1-2
TGTGCCAGCAGGCAGAGGGGTAGGCAGCACATCTTGACTAACTATGGCTACACCTTC
CASRQRGRQHILTNYGYTF
>.|TRBD2|TRBV7-2|TRBJ2-7
TGTGCCAGCAGCTTGGATAGAAGCGGGATATACGAGCAGTACTTC
CASSLDRSGIYEQYF
>.|TRBD2|TRBV19|TRBJ2-1
TGTGCTCGCCCCTCGGGACGGGAGGGAGCCTACAATGAGCAGTTCTTC
CARPSGREGAYNEQFF
>.|TRBD1|TRBV6-5|TRBJ2-7
TGTGCCAGCCGTACAGGGGGCTCCTACGAGCAGTACTTC
CASRTGGSYEQYF
>.|TRBD2|TRBV10-3|TRBJ2-3
TGTGCCACTCTAGCGGGTGGCACAGATACGCAGTATTTT
CATLAGGTDTQYF
>.|.|TRBV13|TRBJ1-2
TGTGCCAGCAGCCTGGCCCGTGCGGGCTACACCTTC
CASSLARAGYTF
>.|.|TRBV18|TRBJ2-5
TGTGCCAGCTCACCACCCGGGAGCCAACAAGAGACCCAGTACTTC
CASSPPGSQQETQYF
>.|.|TRBV6-5|TRBJ1-2
TGTGCCAGCAGTTACGGCAGGGGAAACTATGGCTACACCTTC
CASSYGRGNYGYTF
>.|.|TRBV7-9|TRBJ2-5
TGTGCCAGCAGCCGCGGGACAGCTACTCTCCACGAGACCCAGTACTTC
CASSRGTATLHETQYF
>.|TRBD1|TRBV28|TRBJ2-5
TGTGCCAGCAGTTTATTGGCAGGGGGCGAGAAGACCCAGTACTTC
CASSLLAGGEKTQYF
>many|.|TRBV18|TRBJ1-2
TGTGCCAGCTCACCACCGCTCCCTTCCAACTATGGCTACACCTTC
CASSPPLPSNYGYTF
>.|.|TRBV5-6|TRBJ2-5
TGTGCCAGCAGCCCCTACGACAGGCCGTACCAAGAGACCCAGTACTTC
CASSPYDRPYQETQYF
>.|.|TRBV28|TRBJ2-3
TGTGCCAGTGAAAACCCTAGCACAGATACGCAGTATTTT
CASENPSTDTQYF
>once|.|TRBV7-9|TRBJ2-7
TGTGCCAGCAGCCTATCTAGCGCCAGCTCCTACGAGCAGTACTTC
CASSLSSASSYEQYF
>few|.|TRBV7-2|TRBJ2-2
TGTGCCAGCACCCTACGGGGCAGGGGGGCCGGGGAGCTGTTTTTT
CASTLRGRGAGELFF